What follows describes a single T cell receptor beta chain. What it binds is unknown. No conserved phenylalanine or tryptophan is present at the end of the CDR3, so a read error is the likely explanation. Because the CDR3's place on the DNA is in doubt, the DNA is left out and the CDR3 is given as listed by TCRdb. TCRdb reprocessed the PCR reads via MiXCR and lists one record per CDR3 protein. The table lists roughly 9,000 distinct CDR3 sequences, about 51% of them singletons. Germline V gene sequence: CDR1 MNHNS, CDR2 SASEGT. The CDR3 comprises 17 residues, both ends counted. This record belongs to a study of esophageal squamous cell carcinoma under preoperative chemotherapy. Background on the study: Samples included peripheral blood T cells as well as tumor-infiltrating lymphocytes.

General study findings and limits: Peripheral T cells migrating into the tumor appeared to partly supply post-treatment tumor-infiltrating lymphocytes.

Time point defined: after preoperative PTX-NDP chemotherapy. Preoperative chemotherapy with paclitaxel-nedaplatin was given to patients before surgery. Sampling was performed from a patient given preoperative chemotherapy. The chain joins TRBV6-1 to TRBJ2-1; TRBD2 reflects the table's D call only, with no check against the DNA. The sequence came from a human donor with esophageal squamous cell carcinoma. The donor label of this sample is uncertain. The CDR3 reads CASSEDEAYNSPLHFGN.